This TCR beta chain came from a study of response to subunit inactivated influenza vaccine. Overall study findings and caveats: Every seasonal influenza vaccination brings in few new T cells, the authors suggested.

TCRdb redid the calling of the RT-PCR reads with MiXCR, one entry per CDR3 protein. The sample gives about 160,000 distinct CDR3 sequences, 9.5% to 13% of which show up once; approximately 13% is in the top ten. For this clonotype: Antigen: not known.

The CDR3 sequence is 13 residues long. Germline CDR1 reads LGHNA; CDR2 reads YSLEER. Trimming cost V 0 bases and J 4 bases, with 5 bases left between them. The material was non-naive T cells sorted from PBMCs, obtained 45 days after vaccination. This sequence originates from a man aged 50-59 years who received an inactivated influenza vaccine. This chain uses TRBV4-3 with TRBJ2-3; D ambiguous. The CDR3 region is CASSQERADTQYF. In nucleotides, the CDR3 is TGCGCCAGCAGCCAAGAGAGAGCAGATACGCAGTATTTT.